These T cell receptor beta chains were read from a single sample in a study of metastatic and nonmetastatic thyroid tumors. MiXCR reprocessed the PCR reads for TCRdb. The sample includes about 92,000 clones, more than 12% of them seen just once. Sample: blood. The receptors come from a female donor with papillary thyroid cancer or a benign thyroid nodule (not recorded which). Some clones in this sample may be carry-over from other donors' samples. Each CDR3 is given with its conserved first and last residue. D genes are given only for firm matches. Only some rows state a clone size, as once, few, many or a class for expanded clones.

d_call: TRBD1; j_call: TRBJ2-3; v_call: TRBV29-1; clone_size: many; cdr3_nt: TGCAGCGCGAGACAGGGCGCCCTCCCAGATACGCAGTATTTT; cdr3_aa: CSARQGALPDTQYF
d_call: .; j_call: TRBJ2-3; v_call: TRBV11-1; clone_size: many; cdr3_nt: TGTGCCAGCAGCCCCGAATGGGGTCCGGGTCCAGATACGCAGTATTTT; cdr3_aa: CASSPEWGPGPDTQYF
d_call: .; j_call: TRBJ2-3; v_call: TRBV28; clone_size: many; cdr3_nt: TGTGCCAGCAGTCAAGACCCGCCCGGCAGCACAGATACGCAGTATTTT; cdr3_aa: CASSQDPPGSTDTQYF
d_call: TRBD2; j_call: TRBJ2-5; v_call: TRBV20-1; clone_size: many; cdr3_nt: TGCAGTGCTAGACACTGGACTAGCGGGGGGCAACGGTACCAAGAGACCCAGTACTTC; cdr3_aa: CSARHWTSGGQRYQETQYF
d_call: .; j_call: TRBJ2-7; v_call: TRBV7-2; clone_size: many; cdr3_nt: TGTGCCAGCAGCTTTGAGGGGGGCCCCACCTACGAGCAGTACTTC; cdr3_aa: CASSFEGGPTYEQYF
d_call: TRBD1; j_call: TRBJ1-6; v_call: TRBV20-1; clone_size: many; cdr3_nt: TGCAGTGCTAGACTAGTTTCCGGGACAGGGGGCTCACCCCTCCACTTT; cdr3_aa: CSARLVSGTGGSPLHF
d_call: TRBD1; j_call: TRBJ1-2; v_call: TRBV10-3; clone_size: many; cdr3_nt: TGTGCCATCAGTGAGCGACAGGGGGCCCACCTCTATGGCTACACCTTC; cdr3_aa: CAISERQGAHLYGYTF
d_call: TRBD1; j_call: TRBJ2-7; v_call: TRBV5-1; clone_size: .; cdr3_nt: TGCGCCAGCGGACAGGCCTCCTACTATCAGTACTTC; cdr3_aa: CASGQASYYQYF
d_call: .; j_call: TRBJ2-5; v_call: TRBV7-2; clone_size: many; cdr3_nt: TGTGCCAGCAGCTCCAACCCGGGACCCCAAGAGACCCAGTACTTC; cdr3_aa: CASSSNPGPQETQYF
d_call: .; j_call: TRBJ2-1; v_call: TRBV12-3/TRBV12-4; clone_size: many; cdr3_nt: TGTGCCAGCAGTTTAGCAGGGGAGGATGAGCAGTTCTTC; cdr3_aa: CASSLAGEDEQFF
d_call: .; j_call: TRBJ2-7; v_call: TRBV3-1; clone_size: many; cdr3_nt: TGTGCCAGCAGCCTTGTCAACCACGAGCAGTACTTC; cdr3_aa: CASSLVNHEQYF
d_call: .; j_call: TRBJ1-2; v_call: TRBV28; clone_size: many; cdr3_nt: TGTGCCAGCAGACAGAAGTACAAAGCTAACTATGGCTACACCTTC; cdr3_aa: CASRQKYKANYGYTF
d_call: TRBD1; j_call: TRBJ2-5; v_call: TRBV5-6; clone_size: .; cdr3_nt: TGTGCCAGCAGGTTGAGACAGGGGAACCAAGAGACCCAGTACTTC; cdr3_aa: CASRLRQGNQETQYF
d_call: TRBD2; j_call: TRBJ2-3; v_call: TRBV20-1; clone_size: many; cdr3_nt: TGCAGTGCCCCCCCTAGCGGGGGGATGAATACGCAGTATTTT; cdr3_aa: CSAPPSGGMNTQYF
d_call: .; j_call: TRBJ2-5; v_call: TRBV6-1; clone_size: many; cdr3_nt: TGTGCCAGCAGCCCTCCCCGGGGGACCCAGTACTTC; cdr3_aa: CASSPPRGTQYF
d_call: TRBD2; j_call: TRBJ2-3; v_call: TRBV7-3; clone_size: .; cdr3_nt: TGTGCCAGCAGCTCCGGGGGGGCCCTTGATACGCAGTATTTT; cdr3_aa: CASSSGGALDTQYF
d_call: .; j_call: TRBJ1-2; v_call: TRBV29-1; clone_size: many; cdr3_nt: TGCAGCGTTGCCGCCCCCGCCTCCTATGGCTACACCTTC; cdr3_aa: CSVAAPASYGYTF
d_call: TRBD2; j_call: TRBJ2-5; v_call: TRBV7-2; clone_size: .; cdr3_nt: TGTGCCAGCAGCTTAGGGGTGGGACTAGCGGGGGAGACCCAGTACTTC; cdr3_aa: CASSLGVGLAGETQYF
d_call: TRBD2; j_call: TRBJ2-7; v_call: TRBV6-1; clone_size: many; cdr3_nt: TGTGCCAGCAGTGAATCCGCCGGGGGGGCCGAGCAGTACTTC; cdr3_aa: CASSESAGGAEQYF
d_call: .; j_call: TRBJ1-1; v_call: TRBV14; clone_size: many; cdr3_nt: TGTGCCAGCAGCCAAGTAAGAGGCAACACTGAAGCTTTCTTT; cdr3_aa: CASSQVRGNTEAFF
d_call: .; j_call: TRBJ1-6; v_call: TRBV7-3; clone_size: many; cdr3_nt: TGTGCCAGCAGCTTCGGGGATAATTCACCCCTCCACTTT; cdr3_aa: CASSFGDNSPLHF
d_call: .; j_call: TRBJ1-1; v_call: TRBV7-6; clone_size: few; cdr3_nt: TGTGCCATCAGCTCCCGGGCCGGGGACACTGAAGCTTTCTTT; cdr3_aa: CAISSRAGDTEAFF
d_call: .; j_call: TRBJ2-7; v_call: TRBV5-1; clone_size: many; cdr3_nt: TGCGCCAGCAGCAAAGGGGAAGGGTACGAGCAGTACTTC; cdr3_aa: CASSKGEGYEQYF
d_call: .; j_call: TRBJ2-3; v_call: TRBV4-1; clone_size: .; cdr3_nt: TGCGCCAGCAGCCAAGATCCCGGGACCCAAGGGGATACGCAGTATTTT; cdr3_aa: CASSQDPGTQGDTQYF
d_call: .; j_call: TRBJ1-2; v_call: TRBV28; clone_size: many; cdr3_nt: TGTGCCAGCAGTTCCCCGGGGCTTTACGGCTACACCTTC; cdr3_aa: CASSSPGLYGYTF
d_call: .; j_call: TRBJ2-1; v_call: TRBV28; clone_size: many; cdr3_nt: TGTGCCAGCAGTTTGGGACAATACAATGAGCAGTTCTTC; cdr3_aa: CASSLGQYNEQFF
d_call: TRBD1; j_call: TRBJ1-5; v_call: TRBV6-1; clone_size: many; cdr3_nt: TGTGCCAGCAGCGGGGACAGGGACCGGAGGCAGCCCCAGCATTTT; cdr3_aa: CASSGDRDRRQPQHF
d_call: .; j_call: TRBJ1-6; v_call: TRBV6-2/TRBV6-3; clone_size: few; cdr3_nt: TGTGCCAGAAGTTACTCGACGGCAGGGTTCGGATCACCCCTCCACTTT; cdr3_aa: CARSYSTAGFGSPLHF
d_call: .; j_call: TRBJ1-4; v_call: TRBV4-1; clone_size: few; cdr3_nt: TGCGCCAGCAGCCAAGATCCCCCCCGCGGGGCTCATAATGAAAAACTGTTTTTT; cdr3_aa: CASSQDPPRGAHNEKLFF
d_call: TRBD1; j_call: TRBJ1-2; v_call: TRBV5-1; clone_size: many; cdr3_nt: TGCGCCAGCAGCTTGTCCGGGACAGGGGGCTATGGCTACACCTTC; cdr3_aa: CASSLSGTGGYGYTF
d_call: .; j_call: TRBJ1-1; v_call: TRBV6-1; clone_size: .; cdr3_nt: TGTGCCAGCAGTTTGAAGCGAGGGTGGAACACTGAAGCTTTCTTT; cdr3_aa: CASSLKRGWNTEAFF
d_call: .; j_call: TRBJ2-1; v_call: TRBV27; clone_size: many; cdr3_nt: TGTGCCAGCAGTACCTCCAGGGCAAATGAGCAGTTCTTC; cdr3_aa: CASSTSRANEQFF
d_call: TRBD2; j_call: TRBJ2-3; v_call: TRBV3-1; clone_size: many; cdr3_nt: TGTGCCAGCACGACGGACAGTGGGACTAGCGGGGGGAGGACAGATACGCAGTATTTT; cdr3_aa: CASTTDSGTSGGRTDTQYF
d_call: .; j_call: TRBJ2-3; v_call: TRBV7-2; clone_size: many; cdr3_nt: TGTGCCAGCAGCTTGGCAGATACGCAGTATTTT; cdr3_aa: CASSLADTQYF
d_call: .; j_call: TRBJ1-6; v_call: TRBV27; clone_size: many; cdr3_nt: TGTGCCAGCAGTTCCGCGCCCGACATCTCCTATAATTCACCCCTCCACTTT; cdr3_aa: CASSSAPDISYNSPLHF
d_call: .; j_call: TRBJ1-6; v_call: TRBV3-1; clone_size: many; cdr3_nt: TGTGCCAGCAGCCAAGATAGGAGAAATAATTCACCCCTCCACTTT; cdr3_aa: CASSQDRRNNSPLHF
d_call: TRBD1; j_call: TRBJ1-2; v_call: TRBV3-1; clone_size: many; cdr3_nt: TGTGCCAGCAGCCAAGAGGGACAGGGGATTTCCTTCTATGGCTACACCTTC; cdr3_aa: CASSQEGQGISFYGYTF